This TCR beta chain is drawn from a study of low-dose radiotherapy and immunotherapy resistance in tumors. For the study at large: Doses of 0.5 Gy per fraction every 2 weeks, totaling 6.5 Gy, went to Cohort 1.

CDR3 length: 15 residues. The V segment lost 4 bases and the J segment 10 bases; nucleotides outside the gene matches: 12. Germline V CDR1 and CDR2: SGHRS, YFSETQ. Gene-specific TRAV and TRBV primers were used for first-strand cDNA, covering alpha and beta chains. A roughly 20-cycle PCR with a constant-region primer and V-primer adapter amplified TCRs. TCRdb processed the reads anew with MiXCR; each CDR3 protein has one entry. The top ten clones hold 4.5% to 7.5% of a sample with tens of thousands of distinct CDR3 sequences, approximately 17% of them seen once. A remark on this clonotype: A far larger clone differs by one base, so this is likely a read error.

Time point given: before trial treatment. The TCR sequence derives from a male donor with prostate cancer. The rearrangement joins TRBV5-1 to TRBJ2-1; 9 nucleotides align to TRBD1. Sequencing was performed on PBMCs, taken before treatment. The DNA for the CDR3 is TGCGCCAGCAGCCCCCCCGGGACAGGGATCTACGAGCAGTTCTTC. Translated, it gives CASSPPGTGIYEQFF.